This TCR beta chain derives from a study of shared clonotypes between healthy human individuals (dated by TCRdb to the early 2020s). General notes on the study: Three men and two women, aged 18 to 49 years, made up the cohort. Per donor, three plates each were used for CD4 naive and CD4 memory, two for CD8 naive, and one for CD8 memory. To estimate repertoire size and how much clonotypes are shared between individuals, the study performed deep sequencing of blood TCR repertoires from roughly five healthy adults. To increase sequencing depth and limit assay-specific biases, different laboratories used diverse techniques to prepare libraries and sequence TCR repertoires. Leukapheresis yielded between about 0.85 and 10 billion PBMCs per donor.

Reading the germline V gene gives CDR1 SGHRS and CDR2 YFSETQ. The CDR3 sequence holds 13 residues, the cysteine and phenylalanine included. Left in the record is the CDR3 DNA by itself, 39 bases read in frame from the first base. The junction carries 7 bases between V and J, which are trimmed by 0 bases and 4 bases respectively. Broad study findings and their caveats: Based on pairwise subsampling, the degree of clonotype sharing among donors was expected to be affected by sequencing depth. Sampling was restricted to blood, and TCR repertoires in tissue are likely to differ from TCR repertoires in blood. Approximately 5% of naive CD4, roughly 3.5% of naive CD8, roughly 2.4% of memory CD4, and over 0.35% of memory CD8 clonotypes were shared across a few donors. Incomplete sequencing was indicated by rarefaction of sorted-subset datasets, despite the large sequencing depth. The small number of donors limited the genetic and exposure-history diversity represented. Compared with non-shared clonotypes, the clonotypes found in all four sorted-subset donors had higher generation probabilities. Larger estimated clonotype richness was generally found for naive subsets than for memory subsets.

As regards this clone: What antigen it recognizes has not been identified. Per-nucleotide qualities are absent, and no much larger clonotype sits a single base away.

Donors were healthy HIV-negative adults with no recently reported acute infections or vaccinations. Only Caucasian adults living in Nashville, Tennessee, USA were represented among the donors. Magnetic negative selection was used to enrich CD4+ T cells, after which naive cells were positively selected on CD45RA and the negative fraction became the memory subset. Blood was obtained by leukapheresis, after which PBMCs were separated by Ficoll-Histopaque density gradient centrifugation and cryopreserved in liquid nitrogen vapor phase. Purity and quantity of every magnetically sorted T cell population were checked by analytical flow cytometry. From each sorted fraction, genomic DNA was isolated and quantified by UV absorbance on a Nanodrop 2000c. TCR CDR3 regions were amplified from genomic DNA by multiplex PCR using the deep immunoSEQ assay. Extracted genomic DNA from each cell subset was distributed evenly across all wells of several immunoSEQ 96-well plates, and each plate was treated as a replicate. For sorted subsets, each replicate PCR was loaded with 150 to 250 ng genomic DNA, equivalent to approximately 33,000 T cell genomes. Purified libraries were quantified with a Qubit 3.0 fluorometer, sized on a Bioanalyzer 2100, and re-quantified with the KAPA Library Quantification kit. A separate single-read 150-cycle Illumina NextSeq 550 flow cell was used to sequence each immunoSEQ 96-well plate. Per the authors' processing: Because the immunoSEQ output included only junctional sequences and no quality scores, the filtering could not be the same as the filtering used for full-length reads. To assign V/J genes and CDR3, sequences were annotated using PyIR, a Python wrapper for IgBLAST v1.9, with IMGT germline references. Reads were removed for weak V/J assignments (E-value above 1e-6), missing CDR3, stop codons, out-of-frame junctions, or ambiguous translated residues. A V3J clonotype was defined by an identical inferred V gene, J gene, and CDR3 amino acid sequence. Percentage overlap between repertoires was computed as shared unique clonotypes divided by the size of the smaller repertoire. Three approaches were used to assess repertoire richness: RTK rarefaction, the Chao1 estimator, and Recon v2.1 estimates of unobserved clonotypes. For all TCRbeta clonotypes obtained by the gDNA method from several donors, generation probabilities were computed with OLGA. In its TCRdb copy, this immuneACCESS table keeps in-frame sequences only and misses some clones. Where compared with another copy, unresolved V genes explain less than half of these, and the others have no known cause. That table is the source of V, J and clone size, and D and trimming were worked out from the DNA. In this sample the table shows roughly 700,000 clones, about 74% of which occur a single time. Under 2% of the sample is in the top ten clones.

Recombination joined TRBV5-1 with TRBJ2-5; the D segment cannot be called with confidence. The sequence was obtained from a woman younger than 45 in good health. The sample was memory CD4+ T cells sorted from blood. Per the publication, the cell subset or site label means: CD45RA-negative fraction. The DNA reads TGCGCCAGCAGCTTGGGCAGTAGAGAGACCCAGTACTTC. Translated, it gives CASSLGSRETQYF.